Below are 18 T cell receptor beta chains sequenced from a single sample in a study of T cell clusters in autoimmune cytopenias. Each sample's input was roughly 270 ng genomic DNA, roughly 38,000 genome equivalents. TRB was amplified by touch-down multiplex PCR, primer pools A and B combined. TCRdb reprocessed the multiplex PCR reads, with one entry per CDR3 protein and no DNA. This sample's table reports about 6,400 distinct CDR3 sequences. These data also featured in a second study, about T cell repertoires in aging, cancer and after chemotherapy.

Material: peripheral blood. The source is a human donor in good health.

V gene TRBV19 combines with J gene TRBJ1-1; TCRdb's D gene call, TRBD1, goes unchecked for lack of DNA. The CDR3 runs 15 residues. Germline assignment: CDR1 LNHDA and CDR2 SQIVND (reference sequence). The CDR3 region is CASRTGAGLNTEAFF.

The V gene is TRBV7-9, the J gene TRBJ2-1; the TCRdb call, TRBD2, lacks DNA for checking. CDR1 is SEHNR, CDR2 FQNEAQ, per germline (reference sequence). The CDR3 sequence is 18 residues long. The CDR3 loop is CASSLPPGLPPLYNEQFF.

The chain uses TRBV19 and TRBJ1-5; TCRdb designates TRBD1, a call that cannot be tested without DNA. The CDR3 runs 14 residues. In germline, CDR1 is LNHDA, CDR2 SQIVND (reference sequence). This CDR3 is CASSREGRNQPQHF.

The chain employs TRBV6-4 and TRBJ2-3; as DNA is missing, the TRBD1 call by TCRdb cannot be tested. The CDR3 is 16 residues long. Germline CDR1 reads MRHNA; CDR2 reads SNTAGT. Here the CDR3 reads CASSQDGTGNTDTQYF.

The rearrangement uses TRBV5-6 and TRBJ2-7; TCRdb outputs TRBD2, but without DNA this stays unchecked. The germline CDR1 and CDR2 sequences are SGHDT and YYEEEE. CDR3 length: 15 residues. CDR3 protein: CASRLRGRAVYEQYF.

The V call is TRBV12-3 or TRBV12-4, the J call TRBJ2-7; TCRdb lists TRBD1, though no DNA is available to test this call. The CDR3 is 14 residues long. The chain's CDR3 is CASSPRTQSYEQYF.

CDR3 loop: CSVGGASLDGYTF. The chain joins TRBV29-1 to TRBJ1-2; TCRdb designates TRBD1, a call that cannot be tested without DNA. The germline V gene has CDR1 SQVTM and CDR2 ANQGSEA. There are 13 residues in the CDR3.

Frequency places this clonotype as medium-sized. The rearrangement uses TRBV5-5 and TRBJ2-7; TCRdb designates TRBD1, a call that cannot be tested without DNA. The CDR3 covers 16 residues. CDR1 and CDR2 from the germline V gene are SGHKS and YYEKEE (reference sequence). CDR3 residues: CASSLAGTGVPYEQYF.

The V and J genes are TRBV5-1 and TRBJ2-3. Germline V gene lookup returns CDR1 SGHRS and CDR2 YFSETQ. The CDR3 totals 13 residues. CDR3 residues: CASSWDGTDTQYF.

The CDR3: CASSPGTGTTDTQYF. The chain joins TRBV6-2 or TRBV6-3 to TRBJ2-3; lacking DNA, the TRBD1 call made by TCRdb goes unchecked. Per germline, CDR1 MNHEY and CDR2 SVGEGT. This CDR3 has 15 amino acids.

Frequency places this clonotype as medium-sized. The chain carries TRBV29-1 and TRBJ2-7. CDR1 SQVTM and CDR2 ANQGSEA come from the germline V gene. The CDR3 is made up of 13 amino acids. The CDR3 protein is CSVEVANTYEQYF.

The chain links TRBV6-5 to TRBJ2-5; TCRdb reports TRBD2, a call that lacks DNA to check it against. The CDR3 is 17 residues long. Per germline, CDR1 MNHEY and CDR2 SVGAGI. CDR3 amino acids: CASSYSGLAGGRETQYF.

J is TRBJ1-1 and V is TRBV5-6. CDR1 is SGHDT and CDR2 is YYEEEE in the germline V gene. CDR3 length equals 16 residues. CDR3: CASSPLGGALNTEAFF.

Frequency places this clonotype as medium-sized. The chain is built from TRBV29-1 and TRBJ2-7; the TCRdb D gene call, TRBD1, has no DNA to confirm it. The CDR3 is 15 amino acids. CDR1 and CDR2 from the germline V gene are SQVTM and ANQGSEA. CDR3 loop: CSVGANGTGPYEQYF.

The J gene is TRBJ1-5, the V gene TRBV6-5. The CDR3 spans 13 residues. Germline CDR1 and CDR2: MNHEY and SVGAGI. The CDR3 sequence: CASSYSSEQPQHF.

The genes are TRBV5-6 and TRBJ2-3; TCRdb selects TRBD1, and the lack of DNA leaves this call unchecked. The CDR3 covers 16 residues. Looked up from germline, CDR1 is SGHDT and CDR2 is YYEEEE. CDR3 protein: CASSWKGDGFTDTQYF.

The chain has TRBV6-5 and TRBJ2-3; checking the TCRdb D call of TRBD1 is not possible without DNA. The germline V gene encodes CDR1 MNHEY and CDR2 SVGAGI. The CDR3 totals 17 residues. The CDR3 protein is CASRLRWGGDFTDTQYF.

This chain uses TRBV19 with TRBJ1-1; the TCRdb call, TRBD1, lacks DNA for checking. Germline V gene sequence: CDR1 LNHDA, CDR2 SQIVND (reference sequence). The CDR3 covers 15 residues. CDR3 sequence: CASSPPPGRGTEAFF.